A selection of T cell receptor beta chains follows, all from one sample in a study of blood T cell repertoires in COVID-19. Clones were read by immunoSEQ multiplex PCR, and TCRdb kept only the in-frame ones, dropping some. The sample holds fewer than 400,000 clones, around 87% seen once. Material for sequencing was peripheral blood. The source is a human donor in a cohort sampled during active COVID-19. Each CDR3 is given with its conserved first and last residue. Each record gives: J gene, V gene, CDR3 protein.

j_call: TRBJ2-7
v_call: TRBV10-3
cdr3_aa: CAIRDRDYEQYF

j_call: TRBJ2-7
v_call: TRBV20-1
cdr3_aa: CSASRGYLYEQYF

j_call: TRBJ1-4
v_call: TRBV2
cdr3_aa: CASRATGELFF

j_call: TRBJ1-1
v_call: TRBV4-1
cdr3_aa: CASSTNDRYTEAFF

j_call: TRBJ1-4
v_call: TRBV30
cdr3_aa: CAWSGQVTTNEKLFF

j_call: TRBJ1-2
v_call: TRBV28
cdr3_aa: CASSALRGRVYGYTF

j_call: TRBJ1-2
v_call: TRBV6-5
cdr3_aa: CASSPSGAYGYTF

j_call: TRBJ2-7
v_call: TRBV30
cdr3_aa: CAWGPRVDEQYF

j_call: TRBJ2-3
v_call: TRBV7-3
cdr3_aa: CASSFDAGGTDTQYF

j_call: TRBJ1-1
v_call: TRBV6-1
cdr3_aa: CASSKKGREAFF

j_call: TRBJ2-1
v_call: TRBV20-1
cdr3_aa: CSASAGLAGDLSYNEQFF

j_call: TRBJ1-1
v_call: TRBV5-1
cdr3_aa: CASSKGQANTEAFF

j_call: TRBJ2-5
v_call: TRBV3-1/TRBV3-2
cdr3_aa: CASSQDLLAKETQYF

j_call: TRBJ1-1
v_call: TRBV4-1
cdr3_aa: CASSRSGGSGDTEAFF

j_call: TRBJ2-3
v_call: TRBV7-2
cdr3_aa: CASSLEGMRADTQYF

j_call: TRBJ1-1
v_call: TRBV4-1
cdr3_aa: CASRQTGQPEAFF

j_call: TRBJ2-3
v_call: TRBV3-1/TRBV3-2
cdr3_aa: CASSQDLEGTQYF

j_call: TRBJ2-3
v_call: TRBV11-2
cdr3_aa: CASSPTTSTDTQYF

j_call: TRBJ1-5
v_call: TRBV7-3
cdr3_aa: CASSLGPNQPQHF

j_call: TRBJ1-5
v_call: TRBV10-3
cdr3_aa: CAISESKASGIHQPQHF

j_call: TRBJ2-5
v_call: TRBV27
cdr3_aa: CASSLSSRGWETQYF

j_call: TRBJ2-1
v_call: TRBV18
cdr3_aa: CASYGDLRPFF

j_call: TRBJ2-7
v_call: TRBV28
cdr3_aa: CASSLGTSGIGHEQYF

j_call: TRBJ1-5
v_call: TRBV19
cdr3_aa: CASSIKEGTGQPQHF

j_call: TRBJ1-6
v_call: TRBV3-1/TRBV3-2
cdr3_aa: CASCYGREDSPLHF

j_call: TRBJ2-3
v_call: TRBV4-2
cdr3_aa: CASSQVSGQGNFKDTQYF

j_call: TRBJ2-7
v_call: TRBV28
cdr3_aa: CASRQGSYEQYF

j_call: TRBJ2-7
v_call: TRBV28
cdr3_aa: CASSLPGRVYEQYF

j_call: TRBJ2-1
v_call: TRBV3-1/TRBV3-2
cdr3_aa: CASSQEWLAKYNEQFF

j_call: TRBJ1-6
v_call: TRBV19
cdr3_aa: CASSITNPGTGNSPLHF

j_call: TRBJ2-2
v_call: TRBV27
cdr3_aa: CASSWGTANTGELFF

j_call: TRBJ2-5
v_call: TRBV5-6
cdr3_aa: CASSTEETQYF

j_call: TRBJ2-1
v_call: TRBV28
cdr3_aa: CASRPRGAGLYNEQFF

j_call: TRBJ2-1
v_call: TRBV7-9
cdr3_aa: CASSSRNNYEQFF

j_call: TRBJ2-5
v_call: TRBV15
cdr3_aa: CATREARGAEETQYF

j_call: TRBJ2-7
v_call: TRBV6-5
cdr3_aa: CATFPGTSGSYEQYF

j_call: TRBJ2-1
v_call: TRBV1
cdr3_aa: CTSSQASPDQRGPYNEQFF

j_call: TRBJ2-5
v_call: TRBV6-1
cdr3_aa: CASSELGPAETQYF

j_call: TRBJ2-5
v_call: TRBV6-2/TRBV6-3
cdr3_aa: CASSWLYRKQETQYF

j_call: TRBJ2-7
v_call: TRBV28
cdr3_aa: CASSREDREDEQYF

j_call: TRBJ1-6
v_call: TRBV30
cdr3_aa: CARKARGSGSPLHF

j_call: TRBJ2-2
v_call: TRBV29-1
cdr3_aa: CSVVGGTGELFF

j_call: TRBJ2-6
v_call: TRBV30
cdr3_aa: CACRVNRANVLTF

j_call: TRBJ2-7
v_call: TRBV5-1
cdr3_aa: CASSSRGRVYEQYF

j_call: TRBJ1-1
v_call: TRBV5-1
cdr3_aa: CASQDTGTEAFF

j_call: TRBJ1-1
v_call: TRBV6-6
cdr3_aa: CASSWLWRNTEAFF

j_call: TRBJ1-6
v_call: TRBV6-1
cdr3_aa: CASSAGRGNLNSPLHF

j_call: TRBJ2-1
v_call: TRBV20-1
cdr3_aa: CSASLTGSSYYNEQFF

j_call: TRBJ1-2
v_call: TRBV5-4
cdr3_aa: CASSLAGVRSGYTF

j_call: TRBJ1-2
v_call: TRBV11-2
cdr3_aa: CASSFKEGAIYGYTF

j_call: TRBJ2-3
v_call: TRBV3-1/TRBV3-2
cdr3_aa: CASSQEADPTDTQYF